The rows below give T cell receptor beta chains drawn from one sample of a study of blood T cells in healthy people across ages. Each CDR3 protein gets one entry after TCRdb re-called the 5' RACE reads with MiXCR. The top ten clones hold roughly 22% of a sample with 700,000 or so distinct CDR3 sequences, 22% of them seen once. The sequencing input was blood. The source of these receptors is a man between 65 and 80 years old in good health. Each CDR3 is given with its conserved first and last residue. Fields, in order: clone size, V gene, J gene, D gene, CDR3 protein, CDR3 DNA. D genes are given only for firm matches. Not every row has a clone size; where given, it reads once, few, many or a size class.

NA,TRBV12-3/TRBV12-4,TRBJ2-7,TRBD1,CASSQGQVAYEQYF,TGTGCCAGCAGCCAGGGACAGGTGGCCTACGAGCAGTACTTC
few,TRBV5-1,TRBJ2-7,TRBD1,CASSWTGLSNSEQYF,TGCGCCAGCAGCTGGACAGGGTTGAGTAACTCCGAGCAGTACTTC
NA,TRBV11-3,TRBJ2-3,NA,CASSSRSIDTQYF,TGTGCCAGCAGCTCCAGGTCCATAGATACGCAGTATTTT
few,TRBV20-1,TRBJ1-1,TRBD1,CSAPPRDRGYMGTEAFF,TGCAGTGCTCCGCCACGGGACAGGGGGTATATGGGCACTGAAGCTTTCTTT
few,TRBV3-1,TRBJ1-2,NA,CASSQYGGRRLIYGYTF,TGTGCCAGCAGCCAATATGGGGGTCGGAGACTCATCTATGGCTACACCTTC
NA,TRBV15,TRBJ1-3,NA,CATSRDSENTIYF,TGTGCCACCAGCAGAGATTCAGAAAACACCATATATTTT
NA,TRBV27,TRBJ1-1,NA,CASTSSQGRTEAFF,TGTGCCAGCACCTCCTCCCAGGGAAGGACTGAAGCTTTCTTT
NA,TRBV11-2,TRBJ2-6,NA,CASSRNPANVLTF,TGTGCCAGCAGCCGAAATCCAGCCAACGTCCTGACTTTC
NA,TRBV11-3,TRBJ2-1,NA,CASSLGAGPFYNEQFF,TGTGCCAGCAGCCTAGGGGCCGGACCCTTTTACAATGAGCAGTTCTTC
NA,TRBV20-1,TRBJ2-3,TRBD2,CSARVPSGRIGDTQYF,TGCAGTGCTAGGGTTCCTAGCGGGCGGATTGGAGATACGCAGTATTTT
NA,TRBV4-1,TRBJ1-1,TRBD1,CASSAPDREITEAFF,TGCGCCAGCAGCGCCCCCGACAGGGAAATAACTGAAGCTTTCTTT
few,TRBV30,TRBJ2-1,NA,CAWSRGYNEQFF,TGTGCCTGGAGTAGAGGTTACAATGAGCAGTTCTTC
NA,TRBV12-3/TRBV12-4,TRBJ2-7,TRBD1,CASSRRDRGAYEQYF,TGTGCCAGCAGTCGCCGGGACAGGGGAGCCTACGAGCAGTACTTC
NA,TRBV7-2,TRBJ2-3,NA,CASSAGARADTQYF,TGTGCCAGCAGCGCAGGGGCTAGAGCAGATACGCAGTATTTT
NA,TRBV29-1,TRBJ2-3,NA,CSVLGWTASTDTQYF,TGCAGCGTGCTGGGATGGACCGCTAGCACAGATACGCAGTATTTT
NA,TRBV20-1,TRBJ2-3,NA,CSARDPRADTQYF,TGCAGTGCTAGAGATCCCCGCGCAGATACGCAGTATTTT
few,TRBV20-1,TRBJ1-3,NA,CSASLGSSSGNTIYF,TGCAGTGCTAGTCTGGGGTCCAGCTCTGGAAACACCATATATTTT
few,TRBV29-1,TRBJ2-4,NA,CLGPKNIQYF,TGCCTCGGACCCAAAAACATTCAGTACTTC
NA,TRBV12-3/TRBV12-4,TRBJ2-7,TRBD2,CASSLVVAGIHYEQYF,TGTGCCAGCAGTTTAGTTGTAGCGGGGATCCACTACGAGCAGTACTTC
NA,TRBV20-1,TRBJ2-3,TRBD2,CSAIAGGLSVDTQYF,TGCAGTGCTATTGCGGGGGGGCTAAGTGTAGATACGCAGTATTTT
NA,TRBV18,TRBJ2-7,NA,CASSPRGREQYF,TGTGCCAGCTCACCACGAGGCCGCGAGCAGTACTTC
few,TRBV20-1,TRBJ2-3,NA,CSAMGIADTQYF,TGCAGTGCGATGGGAATAGCAGATACGCAGTATTTT
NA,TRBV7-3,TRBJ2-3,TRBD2,CASSLRLAGGADTQYF,TGTGCCAGCAGCTTACGCCTAGCGGGAGGGGCAGATACGCAGTATTTT
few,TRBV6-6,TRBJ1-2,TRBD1,CASSSLTGVNYGYTF,TGTGCCAGCAGTTCGTTGACAGGGGTGAACTATGGCTACACCTTC
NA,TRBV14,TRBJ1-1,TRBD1,CASSRVRQGRAFF,TGTGCCAGCAGCCGGGTCCGACAGGGGCGGGCTTTCTTT
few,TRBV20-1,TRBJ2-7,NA,CSARDLPGSYEQYF,TGCAGTGCTAGAGATCTTCCAGGATCCTACGAGCAGTACTTC
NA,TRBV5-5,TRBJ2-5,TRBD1,CASSPLGQVGETQYF,TGTGCCAGCAGCCCCCTCGGACAGGTCGGTGAGACCCAGTACTTC
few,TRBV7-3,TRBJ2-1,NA,CASSQTVDNEQFF,TGTGCCAGCAGCCAGACGGTTGACAATGAGCAGTTCTTC
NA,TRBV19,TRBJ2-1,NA,CASTLGPNNEQFF,TGTGCCAGTACCCTGGGACCGAACAATGAGCAGTTCTTC
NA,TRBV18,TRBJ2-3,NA,CASSPGFRDILRDWTDTQYF,TGTGCCAGCTCACCAGGTTTCCGGGACATCCTAAGGGATTGGACAGATACGCAGTATTTT
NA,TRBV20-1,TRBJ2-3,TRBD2,CSAYRLRTSGGGADTQCF,TGCAGTGCTTACCGCCTGAGGACTAGCGGGGGAGGCGCAGATACGCAGTGTTTT
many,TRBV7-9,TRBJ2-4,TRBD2,CASSLAGLGEDIQYF,TGTGCCAGCAGCTTAGCGGGACTAGGTGAGGACATTCAGTACTTC